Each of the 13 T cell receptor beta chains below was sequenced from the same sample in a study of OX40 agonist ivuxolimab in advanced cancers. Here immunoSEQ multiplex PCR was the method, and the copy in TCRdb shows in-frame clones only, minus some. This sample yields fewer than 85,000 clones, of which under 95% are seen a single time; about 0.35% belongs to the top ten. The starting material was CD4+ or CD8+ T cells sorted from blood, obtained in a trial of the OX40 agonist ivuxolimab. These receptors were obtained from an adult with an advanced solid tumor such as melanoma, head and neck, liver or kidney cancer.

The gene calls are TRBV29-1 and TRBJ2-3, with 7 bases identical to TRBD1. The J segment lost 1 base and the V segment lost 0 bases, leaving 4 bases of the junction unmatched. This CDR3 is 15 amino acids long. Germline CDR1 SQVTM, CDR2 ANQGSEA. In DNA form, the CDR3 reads TGCAGCGTTGAAGATCCCGGGACAGGCACAGATACGCAGTATTTT. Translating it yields CSVEDPGTGTDTQYF.

CDR3 coding DNA: TGTGCCAGCTCACCTGACAGCGGAAAGAACACCGGGGAGCTGTTTTTT. This sequence encodes CASSPDSGKNTGELFF. V is TRBV18 and J is TRBJ2-2, with D perhaps given as TRBD1 or TRBD2 (5 bases each). There are 16 residues in the CDR3. Trimming removed 3 bases at V and 1 base at J, with 12 bases between. CDR1 is KGHSH, CDR2 LQKENI, per germline.

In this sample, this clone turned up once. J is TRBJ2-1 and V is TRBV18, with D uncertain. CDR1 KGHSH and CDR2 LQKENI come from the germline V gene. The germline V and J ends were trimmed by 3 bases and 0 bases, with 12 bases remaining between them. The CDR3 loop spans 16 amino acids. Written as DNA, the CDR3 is TGTGCCAGCTCACCCGGGCGGCTTAGCTCCTACAATGAGCAGTTCTTC. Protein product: CASSPGRLSSYNEQFF.

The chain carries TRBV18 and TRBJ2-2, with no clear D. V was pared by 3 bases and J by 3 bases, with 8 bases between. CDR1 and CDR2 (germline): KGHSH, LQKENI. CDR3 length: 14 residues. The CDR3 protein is CASSPPAYTGELFF. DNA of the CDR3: TGTGCCAGCTCACCCCCGGCTTACACCGGGGAGCTGTTTTTT.

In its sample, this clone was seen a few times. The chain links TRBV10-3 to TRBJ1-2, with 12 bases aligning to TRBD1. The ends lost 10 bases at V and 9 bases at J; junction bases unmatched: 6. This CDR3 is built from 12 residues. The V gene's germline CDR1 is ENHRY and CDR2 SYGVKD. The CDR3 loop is CATKGQGASYTF. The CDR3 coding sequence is TGTGCCACCAAGGGACAGGGGGCCAGCTACACCTTC.

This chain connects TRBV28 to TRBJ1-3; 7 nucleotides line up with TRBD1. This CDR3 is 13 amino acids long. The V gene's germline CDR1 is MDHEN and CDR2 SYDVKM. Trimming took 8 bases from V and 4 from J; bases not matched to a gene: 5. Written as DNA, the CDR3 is TGTGCCAGCCAAACAGGGGTCGGAAACACCATATATTTT. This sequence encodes CASQTGVGNTIYF.

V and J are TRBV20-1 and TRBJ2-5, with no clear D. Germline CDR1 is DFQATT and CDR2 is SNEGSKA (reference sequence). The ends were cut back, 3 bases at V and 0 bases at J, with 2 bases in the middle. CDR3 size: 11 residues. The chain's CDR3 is CSASYQETQYF. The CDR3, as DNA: TGCAGTGCTAGCTACCAAGAGACCCAGTACTTC.

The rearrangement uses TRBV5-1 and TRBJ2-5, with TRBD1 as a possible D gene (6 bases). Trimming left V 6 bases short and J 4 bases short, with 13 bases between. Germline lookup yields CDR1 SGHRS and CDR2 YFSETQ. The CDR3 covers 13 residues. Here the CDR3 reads CASNKGDGETQYF. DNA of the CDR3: TGCGCCAGCAACAAGGGGGATGGAGAGACCCAGTACTTC.

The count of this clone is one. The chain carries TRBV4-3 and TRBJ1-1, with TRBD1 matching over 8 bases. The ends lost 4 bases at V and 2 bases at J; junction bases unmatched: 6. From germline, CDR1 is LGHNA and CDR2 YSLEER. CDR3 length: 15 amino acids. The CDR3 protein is CASSRITGGNTEAFF. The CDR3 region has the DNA TGCGCCAGCAGCCGCATCACAGGGGGAAACACTGAAGCTTTCTTT.

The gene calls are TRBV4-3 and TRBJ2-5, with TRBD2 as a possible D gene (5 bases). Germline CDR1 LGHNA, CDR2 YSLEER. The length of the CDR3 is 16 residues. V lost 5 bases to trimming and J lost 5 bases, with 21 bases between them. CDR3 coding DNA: TGCGCCAGCAGCGGGCGGGTGAGCTCATCTGGGGAGACCCAGTACTTC. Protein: CASSGRVSSSGETQYF.

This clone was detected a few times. CDR3: CASSDRVYGYTF. Here the CDR3 DNA reads TGTGCCAGCAGTGACCGGGTCTATGGCTACACCTTC. J is TRBJ1-2 and V is TRBV6-1; D ambiguous. The CDR3 runs to 12 residues. V was pared by 3 bases and J by 4 bases, with 6 bases between. Germline loops: CDR1 MNHNS, CDR2 SASEGT.

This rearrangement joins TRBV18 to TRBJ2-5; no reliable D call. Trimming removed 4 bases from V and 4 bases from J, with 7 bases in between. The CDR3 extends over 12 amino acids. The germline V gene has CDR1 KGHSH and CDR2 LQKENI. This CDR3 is CASSQTGETQYF. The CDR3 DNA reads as TGTGCCAGCTCACAGACGGGAGAGACCCAGTACTTC.

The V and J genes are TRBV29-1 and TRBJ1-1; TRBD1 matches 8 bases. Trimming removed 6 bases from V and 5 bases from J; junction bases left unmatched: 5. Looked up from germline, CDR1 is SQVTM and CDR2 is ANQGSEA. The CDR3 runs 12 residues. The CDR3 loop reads CSVADRATEAFF. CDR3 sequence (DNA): TGCAGCGTCGCGGACAGGGCTACTGAAGCTTTCTTT.